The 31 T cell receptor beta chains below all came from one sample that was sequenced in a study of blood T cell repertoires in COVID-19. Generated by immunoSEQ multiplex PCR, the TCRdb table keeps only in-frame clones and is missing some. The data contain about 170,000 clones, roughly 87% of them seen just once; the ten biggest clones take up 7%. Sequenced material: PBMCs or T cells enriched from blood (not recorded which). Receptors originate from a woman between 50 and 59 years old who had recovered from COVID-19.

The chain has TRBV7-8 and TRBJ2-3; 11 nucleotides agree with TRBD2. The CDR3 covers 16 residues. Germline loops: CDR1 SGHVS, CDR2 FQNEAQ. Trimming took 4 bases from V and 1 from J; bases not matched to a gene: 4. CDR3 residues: CASSSGTSGRTDTQYF. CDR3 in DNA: TGTGCCAGCAGCTCCGGGACTAGCGGCCGCACAGATACGCAGTATTTT.

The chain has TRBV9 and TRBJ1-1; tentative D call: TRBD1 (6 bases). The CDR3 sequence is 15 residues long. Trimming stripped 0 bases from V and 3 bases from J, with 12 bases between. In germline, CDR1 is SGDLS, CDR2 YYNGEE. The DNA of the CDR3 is TGTGCCAGCAGCGTAGTGTTGGCAGGGGACACTGAAGCTTTCTTT. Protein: CASSVVLAGDTEAFF.

The CDR3 nucleotides are TGTGCCACCAGTGACCCCCGGACAACGGCCTACGAGCAGTACTTC. Its protein product is CATSDPRTTAYEQYF. The gene calls are TRBV24-1 and TRBJ2-7, with D possibly being TRBD1 (5 bases). The CDR3 is made up of 15 amino acids. Germline V CDR1 and CDR2: KGHDR, SFDVKD. Trimming shortened V by 4 bases and J by 2 bases, and 14 bases separated the two germline ends.

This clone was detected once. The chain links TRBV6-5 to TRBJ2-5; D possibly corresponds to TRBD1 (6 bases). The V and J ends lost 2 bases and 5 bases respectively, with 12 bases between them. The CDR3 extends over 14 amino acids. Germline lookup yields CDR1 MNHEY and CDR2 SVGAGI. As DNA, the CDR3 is TGTGCCAGCAGTTACGGAACAGGGAGTGAGACCCAGTACTTC. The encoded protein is CASSYGTGSETQYF.

CDR3 sequence: CASSERGGQYNEQFF. CDR3 nucleotide sequence: TGTGCCAGCAGTGAACGGGGGGGACAGTACAATGAGCAGTTCTTC. The chain uses TRBV6-1 and TRBJ2-1, with D perhaps matching TRBD2 (8 bases). V was pared by 2 bases and J by 4 bases, with 12 bases between. In germline, CDR1 is MNHNS, CDR2 SASEGT. This CDR3 region has 15 residues.

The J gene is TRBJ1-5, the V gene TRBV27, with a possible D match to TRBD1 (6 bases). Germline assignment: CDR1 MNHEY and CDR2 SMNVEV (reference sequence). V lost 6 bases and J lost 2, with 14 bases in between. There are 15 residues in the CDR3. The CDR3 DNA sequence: TGTGCCAGCAGCTCCTCTTGGGGGCGCAATCAGCCCCAGCATTTT. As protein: CASSSSWGRNQPQHF.

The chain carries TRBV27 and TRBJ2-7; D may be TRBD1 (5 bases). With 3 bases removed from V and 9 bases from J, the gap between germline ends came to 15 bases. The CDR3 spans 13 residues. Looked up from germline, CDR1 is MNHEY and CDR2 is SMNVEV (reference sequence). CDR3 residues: CASSFQAQGAQYF. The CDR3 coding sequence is TGTGCCAGCAGTTTTCAAGCCCAGGGTGCGCAGTACTTC.

The CDR3 coding sequence is TGTGCCAGCAGCTTTGTACAGACCGGGACAGGGACAACCGACACAGATACGCAGTATTTT. It yields the protein CASSFVQTGTGTTDTDTQYF. The V gene is TRBV7-6, the J gene TRBJ2-3; 9 positions agree with TRBD1. V lost 3 bases to trimming and J lost 2 bases; unmatched junction nucleotides: 18. The CDR3 length is 20 residues. Germline-derived CDR1 and CDR2 are SGHVS and FNYEAQ.

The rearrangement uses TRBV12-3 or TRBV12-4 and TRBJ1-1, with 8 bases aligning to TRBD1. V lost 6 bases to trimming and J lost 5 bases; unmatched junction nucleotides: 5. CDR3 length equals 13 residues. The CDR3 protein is CASSPTGVTEAFF. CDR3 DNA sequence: TGTGCCAGCAGCCCGACAGGGGTTACTGAAGCTTTCTTT.

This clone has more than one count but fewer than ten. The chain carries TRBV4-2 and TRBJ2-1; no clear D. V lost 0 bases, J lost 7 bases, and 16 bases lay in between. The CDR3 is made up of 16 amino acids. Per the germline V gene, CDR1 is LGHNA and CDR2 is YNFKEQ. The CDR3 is CASSQDSLESPNEQFF. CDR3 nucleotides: TGTGCCAGCAGCCAAGATAGCCTAGAGTCTCCTAATGAGCAGTTCTTC.

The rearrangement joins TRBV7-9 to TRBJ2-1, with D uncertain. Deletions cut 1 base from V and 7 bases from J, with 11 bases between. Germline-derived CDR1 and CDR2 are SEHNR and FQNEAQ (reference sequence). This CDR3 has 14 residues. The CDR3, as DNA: TGTGCCAGCAGCTTAGTTGGCCCTCGAAATGAGCAGTTCTTC. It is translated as CASSLVGPRNEQFF.

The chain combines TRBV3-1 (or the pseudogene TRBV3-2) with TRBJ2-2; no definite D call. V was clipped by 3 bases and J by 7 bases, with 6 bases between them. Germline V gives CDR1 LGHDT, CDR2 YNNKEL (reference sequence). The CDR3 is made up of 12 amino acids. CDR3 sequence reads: CASSQRHGELFF. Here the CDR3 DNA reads TGTGCCAGCAGCCAGCGCCACGGGGAGCTGTTTTTT.

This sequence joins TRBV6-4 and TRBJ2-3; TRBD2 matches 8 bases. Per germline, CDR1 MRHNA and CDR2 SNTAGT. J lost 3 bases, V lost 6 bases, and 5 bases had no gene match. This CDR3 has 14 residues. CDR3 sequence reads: CASRPGLGTDTQYF. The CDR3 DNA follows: TGTGCCAGCAGACCGGGACTAGGGACAGATACGCAGTATTTT.

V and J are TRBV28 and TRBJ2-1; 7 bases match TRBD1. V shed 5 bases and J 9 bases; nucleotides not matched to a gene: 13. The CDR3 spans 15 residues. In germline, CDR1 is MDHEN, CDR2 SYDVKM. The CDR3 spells CASSGSGSKGAEQFF. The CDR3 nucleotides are TGTGCCAGCAGTGGCTCAGGGAGTAAGGGGGCTGAGCAGTTCTTC.

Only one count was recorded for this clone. The CDR3 nucleotides are TGTGCCAGCAGCCCAGGACTAGCGGGAGGGCCCAGAGAGACCCAGTACTTC. Its protein is CASSPGLAGGPRETQYF. The chain joins TRBV7-8 to TRBJ2-5; 15 bases are shared with TRBD2. The V segment lost 5 bases and the J segment 4 bases; nucleotides outside the gene matches: 8. The CDR3 runs 17 residues. Germline lookup yields CDR1 SGHVS and CDR2 FQNEAQ.

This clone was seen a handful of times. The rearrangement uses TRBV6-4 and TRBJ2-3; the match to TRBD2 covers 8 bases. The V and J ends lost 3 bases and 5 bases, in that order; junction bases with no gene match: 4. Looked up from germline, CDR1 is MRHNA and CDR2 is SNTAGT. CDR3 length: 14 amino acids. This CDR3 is CASSETAGVDTQYF. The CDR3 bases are TGTGCCAGCAGTGAAACAGCGGGAGTAGATACGCAGTATTTT.

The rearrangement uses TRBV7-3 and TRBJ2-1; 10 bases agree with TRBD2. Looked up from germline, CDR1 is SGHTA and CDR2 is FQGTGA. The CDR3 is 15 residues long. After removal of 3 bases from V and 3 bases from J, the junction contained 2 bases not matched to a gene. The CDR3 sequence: CASSFGLADYNEQFF. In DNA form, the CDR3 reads TGTGCCAGCAGCTTTGGACTAGCGGACTACAATGAGCAGTTCTTC.

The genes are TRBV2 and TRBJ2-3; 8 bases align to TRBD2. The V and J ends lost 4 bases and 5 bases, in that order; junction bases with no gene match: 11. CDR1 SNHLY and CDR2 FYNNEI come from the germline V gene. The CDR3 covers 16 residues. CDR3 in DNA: TGTGCCAGCAGTGGGTCTATCGGGAGGGGGGGAGATACGCAGTATTTT. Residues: CASSGSIGRGGDTQYF.

The CDR3 nucleotides are TGTGCCATCAGTGAAAGGGTAACAGGGGACAATCAGCCCCAGCATTTT. It yields the protein CAISERVTGDNQPQHF. V and J are TRBV10-3 and TRBJ1-5; 7 bases match TRBD1. Looked up from germline, CDR1 is ENHRY and CDR2 is SYGVKD. The CDR3 loop spans 16 amino acids. Trimming cost V 3 bases and J 3 bases; bases outside gene matches: 8.

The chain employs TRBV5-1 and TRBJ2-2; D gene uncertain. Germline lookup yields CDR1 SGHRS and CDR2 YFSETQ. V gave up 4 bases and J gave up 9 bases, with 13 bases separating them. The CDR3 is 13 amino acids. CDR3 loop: CASSLPTRRELFF. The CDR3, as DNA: TGCGCCAGCAGCCTACCAACGAGGCGGGAGCTGTTTTTT.

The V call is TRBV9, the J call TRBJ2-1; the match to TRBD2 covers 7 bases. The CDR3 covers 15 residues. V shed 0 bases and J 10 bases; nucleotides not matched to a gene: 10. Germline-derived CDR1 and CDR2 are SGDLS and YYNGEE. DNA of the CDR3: TGTGCCAGCAGCGTAGATCTCGGGGGGACCGCGGAGCAGTTCTTC. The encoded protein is CASSVDLGGTAEQFF.

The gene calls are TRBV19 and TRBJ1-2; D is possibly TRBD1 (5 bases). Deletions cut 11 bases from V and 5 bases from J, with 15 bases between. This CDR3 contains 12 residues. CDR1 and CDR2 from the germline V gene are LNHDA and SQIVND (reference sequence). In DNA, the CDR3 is TGTGCCGTAGCGGGACGGATTTATGGCTACACCTTC. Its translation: CAVAGRIYGYTF.

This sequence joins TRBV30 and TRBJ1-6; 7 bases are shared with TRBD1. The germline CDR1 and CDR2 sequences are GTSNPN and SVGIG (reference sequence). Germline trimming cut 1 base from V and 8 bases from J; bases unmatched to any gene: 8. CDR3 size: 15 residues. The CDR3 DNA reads TGTGCCTGGAGTGAGACAGGGACGACATATTCACCCCTCCACTTT. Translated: CAWSETGTTYSPLHF.

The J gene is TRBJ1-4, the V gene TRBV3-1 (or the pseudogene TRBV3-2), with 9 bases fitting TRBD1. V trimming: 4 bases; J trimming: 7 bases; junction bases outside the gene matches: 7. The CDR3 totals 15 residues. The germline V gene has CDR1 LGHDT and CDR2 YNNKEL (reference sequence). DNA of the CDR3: TGTGCCAGCAGCCGGCCGGGACAGGGTTTTGAAAAACTGTTTTTT. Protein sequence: CASSRPGQGFEKLFF.

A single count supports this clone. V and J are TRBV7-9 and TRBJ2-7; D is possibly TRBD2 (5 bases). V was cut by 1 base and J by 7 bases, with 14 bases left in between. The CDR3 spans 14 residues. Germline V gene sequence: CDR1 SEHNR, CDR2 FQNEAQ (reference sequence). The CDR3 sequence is CASSLGGNREEQYF. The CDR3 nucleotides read TGTGCCAGCAGCTTAGGAGGGAATCGAGAAGAGCAGTACTTC.

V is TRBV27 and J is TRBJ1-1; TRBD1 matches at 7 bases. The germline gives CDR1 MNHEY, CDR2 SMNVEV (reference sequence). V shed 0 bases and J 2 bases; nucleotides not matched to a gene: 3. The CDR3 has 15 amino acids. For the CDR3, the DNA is TGTGCCAGCAGTTTATCGGGACAGTACAACACTGAAGCTTTCTTT. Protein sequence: CASSLSGQYNTEAFF.

The DNA of the CDR3 is TGTGCCAGTACCGACTTCGAAAATCAGCCCCAGCATTTT. Translation gives CASTDFENQPQHF. The rearrangement joins TRBV19 to TRBJ1-5; D unclear. CDR1 is LNHDA and CDR2 is SQIVND in the germline V gene (reference sequence). Trimming removed 7 bases at V and 4 bases at J, with 11 bases between. The CDR3 runs to 13 residues. Supplemented by reference TRBV19 and TRBJ1-5, the full variable domain reads DGGITQSPKYLFRKEGQNVTLSCEQNLNHDAMYWYRQDPGQGLRLIYYSQIVNDFQKGDIAEGYSVSREKKESFPLTVTSAQKNPTAFYLCASTDFENQPQHFGDGTRLSIL.

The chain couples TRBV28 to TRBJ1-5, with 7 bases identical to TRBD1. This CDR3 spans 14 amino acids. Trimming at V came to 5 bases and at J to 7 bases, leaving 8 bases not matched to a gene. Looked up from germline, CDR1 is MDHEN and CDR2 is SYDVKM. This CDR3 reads CASSHIDRDQPQHF. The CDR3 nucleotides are TGTGCCAGCAGTCACATTGACAGGGACCAGCCCCAGCATTTT.

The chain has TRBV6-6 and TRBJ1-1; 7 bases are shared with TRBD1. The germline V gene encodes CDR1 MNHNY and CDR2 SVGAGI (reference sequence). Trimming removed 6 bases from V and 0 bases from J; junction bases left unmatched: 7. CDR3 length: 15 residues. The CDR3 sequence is CASRPHRGMNTEAFF. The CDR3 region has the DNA TGTGCCAGCAGGCCCCACAGGGGAATGAACACTGAAGCTTTCTTT.

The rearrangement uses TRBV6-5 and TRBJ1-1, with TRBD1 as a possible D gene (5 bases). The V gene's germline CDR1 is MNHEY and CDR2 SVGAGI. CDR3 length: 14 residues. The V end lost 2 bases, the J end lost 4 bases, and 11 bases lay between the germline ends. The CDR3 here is CASSYLRVGTEAFF. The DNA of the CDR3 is TGTGCCAGCAGTTACCTCAGGGTGGGCACTGAAGCTTTCTTT.

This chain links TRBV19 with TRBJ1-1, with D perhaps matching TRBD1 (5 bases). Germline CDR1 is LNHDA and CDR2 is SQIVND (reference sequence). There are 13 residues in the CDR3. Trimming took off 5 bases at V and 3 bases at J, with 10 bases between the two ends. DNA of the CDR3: TGTGCCAGTAGTGGGGGAGGTTACACTGAAGCTTTCTTT. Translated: CASSGGGYTEAFF.